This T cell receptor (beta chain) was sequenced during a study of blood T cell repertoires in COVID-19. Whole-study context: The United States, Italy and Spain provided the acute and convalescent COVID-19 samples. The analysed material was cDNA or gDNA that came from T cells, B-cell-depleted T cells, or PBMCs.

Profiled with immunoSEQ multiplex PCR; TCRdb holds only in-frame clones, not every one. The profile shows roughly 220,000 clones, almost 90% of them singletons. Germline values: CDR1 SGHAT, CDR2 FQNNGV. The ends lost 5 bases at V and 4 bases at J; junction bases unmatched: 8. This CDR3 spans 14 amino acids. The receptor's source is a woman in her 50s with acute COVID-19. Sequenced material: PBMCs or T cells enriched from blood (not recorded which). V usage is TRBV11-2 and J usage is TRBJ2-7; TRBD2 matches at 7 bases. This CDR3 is CASSDAPSGYEQYF. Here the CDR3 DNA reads TGTGCCAGCAGCGACGCGCCTAGCGGATACGAGCAGTACTTC. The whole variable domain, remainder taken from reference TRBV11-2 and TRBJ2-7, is EAGVAQSPRYKIIEKRQSVAFWCNPISGHATLYWYQQILGQGPKLLIQFQNNGVVDDSQLPKDRFSAERLKGVDSTLKIQPAKLEDSAVYLCASSDAPSGYEQYFGPGTRLTVT.